In its sample, the clone carrying this T cell receptor beta chain was seen a few times. What it recognizes is unknown. The data were obtained in a study of OX40 agonist ivuxolimab in advanced cancers. Study-wide results and caveats: Certain nonresponding patients likewise had low normalized T-cell clonal expansion.

Sequencing used immunoSEQ multiplex PCR; TCRdb keeps in-frame clones, though not all of them. The sample lists 20,000 or so clones; 85% to 90% were seen once. Between the trimmed V and J ends, which lost 8 bases and 7 bases, there was a span of 3 bases. The CDR3 runs to 9 residues. Per the germline V gene, CDR1 is MNHEY and CDR2 is SMNVEV (reference sequence). The material sequenced was CD4+ or CD8+ T cells sorted from blood, taken in a trial of the OX40 agonist ivuxolimab. The receptor's source is an adult with an advanced solid tumor such as melanoma, head and neck, liver or kidney cancer. The V and J genes are TRBV27 and TRBJ1-5, with D hard to call. The CDR3: CASGQPQHF. CDR3 DNA: TGTGCCAGCGGACAGCCCCAGCATTTT.